A few counts support the clone carrying this TCR beta chain. This sample is drawn from a study of human T cells and chemical hapten exposure. TCRdb recomputed calls from the RACE reads with MiXCR, one row per CDR3 protein. The table shows roughly 100,000 distinct CDR3 sequences, with around 35% occurring only once. The time point is: patch test 3, about 24 weeks after DPC sensitization. Treatment in this sample: therapeutic diphenylcyclopropenone sensitization with weekly scalp DPC. Donors, patients with alopecia ranging from 18 to 70 years old and judged suitable for DPC, provided samples. The template was total RNA from unfractionated whole blood. The CDR3 has 16 residues. Deletions cut 0 bases from V and 2 bases from J, with 11 bases between. Germline V lookup: CDR1 LNHDA, CDR2 SQIVND (reference sequence).

Source: whole blood, taken in connection with sensitization to the hapten diphenylcyclopropenone (DPC). The TCR sequence derives from a man aged 40-50 years with alopecia areata. Some clones in this sample may be carry-over from other donors' samples. The chain uses TRBV19 and TRBJ2-1; tentatively, D is TRBD2 (6 bases). The CDR3 sequence is CASSIDYGGTYNEQFF. The CDR3 DNA reads TGTGCCAGTAGTATAGATTACGGGGGTACCTACAATGAGCAGTTCTTC.